Sequencing of this T cell receptor (beta chain) was carried out in a study of cytomegalovirus exposure and HLA in healthy donors. The study ran its PCR with 60 Vbeta and 13 Jbeta primers. Sequencing was performed with immunoSEQ multiplex PCR; in TCRdb, only in-frame clones are kept and a portion is missing. The sample lists over 150,000 clones, about four fifths occurring once. CDR3 length equals 17 residues. Trimming removed 3 bases from V and 1 base from J; junction bases left unmatched: 4. Germline V CDR1 and CDR2: WNHNN, SYGVQD (reference sequence). What was sequenced was PBMCs. This sequence originates from a young man in good health and CMV-seropositive. This chain connects TRBV10-1 to TRBJ2-2; 11 bases map to TRBD2. The CDR3 coding sequence is TGCGCCAGCAGTGACCGCGGACTAGCGGGGAACACCGGGGAGCTGTTTTTT. Protein: CASSDRGLAGNTGELFF.